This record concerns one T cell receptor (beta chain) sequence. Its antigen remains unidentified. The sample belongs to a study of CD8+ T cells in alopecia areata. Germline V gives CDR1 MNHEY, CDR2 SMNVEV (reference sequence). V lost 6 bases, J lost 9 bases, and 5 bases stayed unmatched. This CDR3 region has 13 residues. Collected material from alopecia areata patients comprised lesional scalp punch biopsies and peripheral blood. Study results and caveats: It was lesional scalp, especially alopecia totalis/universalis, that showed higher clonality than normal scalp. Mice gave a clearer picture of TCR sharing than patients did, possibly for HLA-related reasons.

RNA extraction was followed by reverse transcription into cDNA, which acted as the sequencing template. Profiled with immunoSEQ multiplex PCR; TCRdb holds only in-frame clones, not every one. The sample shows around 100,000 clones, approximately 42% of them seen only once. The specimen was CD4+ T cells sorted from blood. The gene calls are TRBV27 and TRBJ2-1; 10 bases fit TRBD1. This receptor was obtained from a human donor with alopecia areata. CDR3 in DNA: TGTGCCAGCAGGGGACAGGGGAGCTTTGAGCAGTTCTTC. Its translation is CASRGQGSFEQFF.